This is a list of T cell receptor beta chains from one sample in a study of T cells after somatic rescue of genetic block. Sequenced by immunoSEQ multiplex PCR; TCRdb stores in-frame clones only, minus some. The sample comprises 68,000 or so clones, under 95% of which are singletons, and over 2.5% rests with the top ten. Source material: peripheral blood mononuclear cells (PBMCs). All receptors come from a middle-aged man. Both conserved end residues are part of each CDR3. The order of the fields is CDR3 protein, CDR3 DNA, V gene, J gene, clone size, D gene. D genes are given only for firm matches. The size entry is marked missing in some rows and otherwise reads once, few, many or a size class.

CDR3 protein: CASGTGNTIYF; CDR3 DNA: TGTGCCAGTGGGACAGGAAACACCATATATTTT; V gene: TRBV19; J gene: TRBJ1-3; clone size: few; D gene: NA
CDR3 protein: CAISERGWDDTEAFF; CDR3 DNA: TGTGCCATCAGTGAAAGGGGCTGGGATGACACTGAAGCTTTCTTT; V gene: TRBV10-3; J gene: TRBJ1-1; clone size: NA; D gene: NA
CDR3 protein: CATSSLGLFTGELFF; CDR3 DNA: TGTGCCACCAGCAGTTTAGGGTTGTTCACCGGGGAGCTGTTTTTT; V gene: TRBV15; J gene: TRBJ2-2; clone size: NA; D gene: NA
CDR3 protein: CASSTQGGSAQYF; CDR3 DNA: TGTGCCAGCAGCACCCAAGGGGGCTCGGCCCAGTACTTC; V gene: TRBV9; J gene: TRBJ2-5; clone size: NA; D gene: TRBD1
CDR3 protein: CASSIDHRGDTQYF; CDR3 DNA: TGTGCCAGTAGTATAGACCACAGGGGAGATACGCAGTATTTT; V gene: TRBV19; J gene: TRBJ2-3; clone size: NA; D gene: TRBD1
CDR3 protein: CASSEYQPQHF; CDR3 DNA: TGTGCCAGCAGTGAATATCAGCCCCAGCATTTT; V gene: TRBV6-1; J gene: TRBJ1-5; clone size: NA; D gene: NA
CDR3 protein: CATSRDRDLGEKLFF; CDR3 DNA: TGTGCCACCAGCAGAGACAGGGACCTTGGCGAAAAACTGTTTTTT; V gene: TRBV15; J gene: TRBJ1-4; clone size: NA; D gene: NA
CDR3 protein: CASRTARGPETQYF; CDR3 DNA: TGTGCCAGCAGAACCGCCAGGGGACCAGAGACCCAGTACTTC; V gene: TRBV27; J gene: TRBJ2-5; clone size: NA; D gene: NA
CDR3 protein: CAISESTGTDTQYF; CDR3 DNA: TGTGCCATCAGTGAGTCTACAGGCACAGATACGCAGTATTTT; V gene: TRBV10-3; J gene: TRBJ2-3; clone size: NA; D gene: NA
CDR3 protein: CASSIERGHTGELFF; CDR3 DNA: TGTGCCAGTAGTATAGAGCGGGGGCACACCGGGGAGCTGTTTTTT; V gene: TRBV19; J gene: TRBJ2-2; clone size: NA; D gene: NA
CDR3 protein: CASSHLTGASYEQYF; CDR3 DNA: TGCGCCAGCAGCCACCTGACAGGGGCATCCTACGAGCAGTACTTC; V gene: TRBV4-3; J gene: TRBJ2-7; clone size: NA; D gene: TRBD1
CDR3 protein: CSVEDPGTNGGEQYF; CDR3 DNA: TGCAGCGTTGAAGATCCCGGGACAAACGGGGGCGAGCAGTACTTC; V gene: TRBV29-1; J gene: TRBJ2-7; clone size: NA; D gene: NA
CDR3 protein: CASSPFISGGNGGKLFF; CDR3 DNA: TGTGCCAGCAGCCCCTTTATTTCTGGCGGGAATGGCGGAAAACTGTTTTTT; V gene: TRBV7-8; J gene: TRBJ1-4; clone size: NA; D gene: NA
CDR3 protein: CASSSQGSHLFMNTEAFF; CDR3 DNA: TGTGCCAGCAGTTCACAGGGTTCTCATTTATTCATGAACACTGAAGCTTTCTTT; V gene: TRBV27; J gene: TRBJ1-1; clone size: NA; D gene: NA
CDR3 protein: CAISEEGNNEQFF; CDR3 DNA: TGTGCCATCAGTGAAGAGGGGAACAATGAGCAGTTCTTC; V gene: TRBV10-3; J gene: TRBJ2-1; clone size: NA; D gene: NA
CDR3 protein: CAISELLVPEQFF; CDR3 DNA: TGTGCCATCAGTGAGTTACTAGTTCCTGAGCAGTTCTTC; V gene: TRBV10-3; J gene: TRBJ2-1; clone size: NA; D gene: NA
CDR3 protein: CASSTPPTPTSGRIHEQFF; CDR3 DNA: TGTGCCAGCAGCACCCCCCCGACCCCGACTAGCGGGAGAATCCATGAGCAGTTCTTC; V gene: TRBV7-9; J gene: TRBJ2-1; clone size: NA; D gene: TRBD2
CDR3 protein: CASLLAGGQGYEQYF; CDR3 DNA: TGTGCCTCCTTGCTAGCGGGGGGGCAAGGCTACGAGCAGTACTTC; V gene: TRBV7-8; J gene: TRBJ2-7; clone size: NA; D gene: TRBD2